This TCR beta chain was captured by sequencing in a study of chronic HIV infection and antiretroviral therapy. Germline values: CDR1 SGHTA, CDR2 FQGNSA. V was shortened by 5 bases and J by 2 bases, with 13 bases between the two germline ends. The CDR3 is 15 amino acids. TCRdb reprocessed the 5' RACE reads via MiXCR and lists one record per CDR3 protein. The sample has under 55,000 distinct CDR3 sequences; 15% to 20% are singletons. The specimen sequenced was peripheral blood. This TCR came from an adult who had HIV and had not received antiretroviral therapy, or was an uninfected healthy control (not recorded which). The rearrangement uses TRBV7-2 and TRBJ1-5; D gene unclear. The CDR3 DNA sequence: TGTGCCAGCAGCCCTCCCCCGATGGGCAATCAGCCCCAGCATTTT. It yields the protein CASSPPPMGNQPQHF.